Following are 16 T cell receptor beta chains from one sample sequenced in a study of cytomegalovirus exposure and HLA in healthy donors. PCR primers comprised 60 Vbeta and 13 Jbeta primers. The repertoire was sequenced with immunoSEQ multiplex PCR; TCRdb's copy has only in-frame clones and lacks some. Of approximately 190,000 clones listed, roughly four fifths were seen once; the top ten hold under 7.5%. The sample was PBMCs. The receptors stem from a woman aged 45-60 years in good health and CMV-seropositive.

Points on this clone: At one boundary the junction diverges from the germline segment, which might be a read error. The chain has TRBV7-9 and TRBJ2-2, with D unresolved. Germline V CDR1 and CDR2: SEHNR, FQNEAQ (reference sequence). This CDR3 spans 13 amino acids. CDR3 bases: TGTTCCAGCAGCTCGTCAAGCCCCGGGGAGCTGTTTTTT. Protein product: CSSSSSSPGELFF.

V gene TRBV7-3 combines with J gene TRBJ2-1; maybe TRBD1 (7 bases). The germline V gene has CDR1 SGHTA and CDR2 FQGTGA. The CDR3 has 16 amino acids. The V end lost 2 bases, the J end lost 7 bases, and 18 bases lay between the germline ends. The CDR3 sequence: CASSLVAGQPGNEQFF. The DNA for the CDR3 is TGTGCCAGCAGCTTAGTGGCGGGACAGCCAGGGAATGAGCAGTTCTTC.

This chain links TRBV6-6 with TRBJ2-3; no reliable D call. Germline values: CDR1 MNHNY, CDR2 SVGAGI (reference sequence). This CDR3 is 15 amino acids long. Trimming removed 5 bases from V and 2 bases from J, with 14 bases in between. The CDR3 sequence is CASSPRSHSTDTQYF. The CDR3 coding sequence is TGTGCCAGCAGTCCCCGATCCCACTCCACAGATACGCAGTATTTT.

This chain links TRBV5-4 with TRBJ2-5, with 12 bases lining up with TRBD2. CDR1 is SGHNT and CDR2 is YYREEE in the germline V gene (reference sequence). V shed 2 bases, J shed 4 bases, and the junction held 6 bases outside the gene matches. This CDR3 spans 16 amino acids. The CDR3 is CASSFRLAGVLETQYF. The DNA for the CDR3 is TGTGCCAGCAGCTTCAGACTAGCGGGGGTACTAGAGACCCAGTACTTC.

The V gene is TRBV18, the J gene TRBJ2-5, with 12 bases matching TRBD1. Germline CDR1 reads KGHSH; CDR2 reads LQKENI. The CDR3 sequence is 15 residues long. V trimming: 2 bases; J trimming: 5 bases; junction bases outside the gene matches: 3. CDR3 sequence: CASSPGTGGWETQYF. The CDR3 region has the DNA TGTGCCAGCTCACCAGGGACAGGGGGCTGGGAGACCCAGTACTTC.

The rearrangement joins TRBV19 to TRBJ2-1; 7 positions match TRBD2. After removal of 2 bases from V and 2 bases from J, the junction contained 9 bases not matched to a gene. The CDR3 contains 17 residues. CDR1 LNHDA and CDR2 SQIVND come from the germline V gene (reference sequence). The CDR3 bases are TGTGCCAGTAGTATACCCTCTAGCGGTAAAACCTACAATGAGCAGTTCTTC. It is translated as CASSIPSSGKTYNEQFF.

The chain links TRBV2 to TRBJ1-4; D possibly corresponds to TRBD1 (6 bases). This CDR3 has 14 residues. V lost 7 bases to trimming and J lost 0 bases, with 9 bases between them. Germline values: CDR1 SNHLY, CDR2 FYNNEI. CDR3 bases: TGTGCCAGCATGAGGACAGCAACTAATGAAAAACTGTTTTTT. This encodes CASMRTATNEKLFF.

Details on this clone: The junction differs from germline at one of its ends, possibly a read error. V gene TRBV7-9 combines with J gene TRBJ1-2; no firm D call. Germline CDR1 is SEHNR and CDR2 is FQNEAQ (reference sequence). The CDR3 spans 14 residues. The CDR3 DNA sequence: TGTTCCAGCAGCTCATCGGGAGCTAACTATGGCTACACCTTC. Translating it yields CSSSSSGANYGYTF.

For this clone: A junction end diverges from the germline sequence, so it may reflect a read error. V usage is TRBV7-9 and J usage is TRBJ1-1, with 8 bases identical to TRBD1. Germline V lookup: CDR1 SEHNR, CDR2 FQNEAQ (reference sequence). The CDR3 loop spans 14 amino acids. As DNA, the CDR3 is TGTTCCAGCAGCTTTGGACAGGGAAGGACTGAAGCTTTCTTT. It yields the protein CSSSFGQGRTEAFF.

The rearrangement uses TRBV7-8 and TRBJ1-2; D is unresolved. From germline, CDR1 is SGHVS and CDR2 FQNEAQ. The length of the CDR3 is 13 residues. The V and J ends lost 6 bases and 8 bases respectively, with 16 bases between them. CDR3 in amino acids: CASSQPLGRGYTF. CDR3 bases: TGTGCCAGCAGTCAGCCCCTAGGGAGAGGCTACACCTTC.

This clone has a handful of counts. The gene calls are TRBV19 and TRBJ2-1; 10 bases fit TRBD1. The CDR3 is 16 amino acids. CDR1 LNHDA and CDR2 SQIVND come from the germline V gene (reference sequence). Trimming removed 2 bases from V and 6 bases from J; junction bases left unmatched: 7. For the CDR3, the DNA is TGTGCCAGTAGTATAAGTTTAGGACAGGGGGGCAATGAGCAGTTCTTC. It translates to CASSISLGQGGNEQFF.

The chain links TRBV4-1 to TRBJ1-6; D might be TRBD1 (5 bases). Germline lookup yields CDR1 MGHRA and CDR2 YSYEKL. The CDR3 has 15 amino acids. The V gene lost 4 bases and the J gene lost 7 bases, with 14 bases spanning the gap. The CDR3, as DNA: TGCGCCAGCAGCCTAACGCGGGGGTCAAATTCACCCCTCCACTTT. Encoded protein: CASSLTRGSNSPLHF.

As to this clone: Other DNA sequences within the sample encode an identical CDR3. This rearrangement joins TRBV29-1 to TRBJ2-3, with a weak D call TRBD2 (6 bases). This CDR3 has 12 residues. V was pared by 3 bases and J by 3 bases, with 7 bases between. Germline V gene lookup returns CDR1 SQVTM and CDR2 ANQGSEA. The CDR3 sequence: CSVDGGTDTQYF. The DNA for the CDR3 is TGCAGCGTTGATGGGGGGACAGATACGCAGTATTTT.

V usage is TRBV27 and J usage is TRBJ1-2; 7 bases line up with TRBD1. The junction had 17 bases not matched to a gene; V was cut back by 4 bases and J by 6 bases. The CDR3 sequence is 17 residues long. Germline V lookup: CDR1 MNHEY, CDR2 SMNVEV (reference sequence). In DNA form, the CDR3 reads TGTGCCAGCAGTTCCCGTGCCCCCGAGGGGGCGCTCCATGGCTACACCTTC. This encodes CASSSRAPEGALHGYTF.

This clone appeared once. The chain has TRBV5-1 and TRBJ1-2; 8 nucleotides line up with TRBD1. Germline trimming cut 3 bases from V and 1 base from J; bases unmatched to any gene: 5. Germline assignment: CDR1 SGHRS and CDR2 YFSETQ. The CDR3 covers 15 residues. CDR3 sequence reads: CASSSTGGGNYGYTF. CDR3 nucleotides: TGCGCCAGCAGCTCAACAGGGGGTGGTAACTATGGCTACACCTTC.

This rearrangement joins TRBV28 to TRBJ1-1; 12 nucleotides align to TRBD1. CDR3 size: 16 residues. V gave up 6 bases and J gave up 3 bases; unmatched junction bases: 8. Germline V gene data show CDR1 as MDHEN and CDR2 as SYDVKM. CDR3 region: CASRVSGTGGYTEAFF. CDR3 bases: TGTGCCAGCAGGGTTAGTGGGACAGGGGGCTACACTGAAGCTTTCTTT.